This T cell receptor beta chain was profiled in a study of blood T cells in healthy people across ages. PCR was performed a second time for about 7 to 11 cycles using a sample-barcoded 5' primer and a J-beta primer mix. Every cDNA molecule bore a tag from a template-switch adaptor containing 12 random nucleotides. TCRdb processed the 5' RACE reads anew with MiXCR; each CDR3 protein has one entry. Among about 580,000 distinct CDR3 sequences, 47% were seen once, and the ten largest hold 20% to 25%. Worth noting for this clonotype: Its target is not known.

Study conclusions and caveats: Higher diversity, along with more naive CD4+ cells, distinguished long-lived donors from aged donors. Not knowing donor CMV status may have confounded expanded clonotype changes.

Germline CDR1 DFQATT, CDR2 SNEGSKA (reference sequence). The CDR3 consists of 12 residues. V is TRBV20-1 and J is TRBJ2-4, with TRBD1 matching over 7 bases. The assigned J gene may be wrong: the sequence end matches TRBJ2-7 better. The TCR was taken from a man at least 80 years old in good health. Sequenced sample: blood. The CDR3 is CSARYRGYEQYF. Written as DNA, the CDR3 is TGCAGTGCTAGGTACAGGGGCTACGAGCAGTACTTC.